The text below deals with one T cell receptor (beta chain). Which antigen it targets is not known. Possible read error: a much larger clone is one base away. The CDR3 covers 15 residues, taking in both the cysteine and the phenylalanine. Only the CDR3 region is kept as DNA, spanning 45 bases read in frame from base 1. Trimming removed 4 bases from V and 7 bases from J; the gene matches leave 9 bases unexplained. CDR1 is given as SGHTA and CDR2 as FQGNSA, both from the germline V gene. The sample originates from a study of T cells in Graves' hyperthyroidism and ophthalmopathy (dated by TCRdb to about 2019). Some background on the complete study: Peripheral blood was sampled at the time of initial diagnosis, prior to any treatment. To identify distinguishing TCR V-J signatures, a discovery cohort of roughly 100 patients was used, comprising under 45 with Graves' ophthalmopathy and approximately 58 with stable Graves' hyperthyroidism. Prospective prediction of ophthalmopathy was tested in an independent validation cohort consisting of roughly 19 hyperthyroidism patients and approximately 16 patients who later progressed to ophthalmopathy. For training and testing, the 110 or so patients in the discovery cohort were randomly divided in a 7:3 ratio. In roughly six Graves' hyperthyroidism patients, the study also compared T-cell repertoires from thyroid tissue with T-cell repertoires from blood. Once sampling was done, hyperthyroidism patients were given methimazole at a starting dose of 30 mg daily, whereas ophthalmopathy patients were given high-dose intravenous methylprednisolone. The paper reports TCR Vbeta CDR3 sequencing of approximately 130 peripheral blood samples: approximately 43 ophthalmopathy, some 80 hyperthyroidism and 17 progressor patients. Results the study describes overall, beyond this receptor: A 13 V-J signature model separated ophthalmopathy from stable hyperthyroidism, with about 90% sensitivity and about 81% specificity in cross-validation and 80%/75% in testing. Sample size was not statistically predetermined, and investigators were not blinded to group allocation. Most expanded thyroid clonotypes (frequency above 0.001) were also found in blood, which suggests that blood repertoires may mirror thyroid immune responses. In validation, the model predicted progression to ophthalmopathy with 60% to 71% sensitivity and approximately 74% specificity, a median of 6.5 months before onset.

The TCR beta CDR3 regions were amplified from RNA transcripts. The first round of RT-PCR for the TCR CDR3 was performed with the HTBI primer set and the Qiagen OneStep RT-PCR kit. Libraries were constructed in a second round of multiplex PCR, after which size selection and purification were performed. Libraries were sequenced paired-end with 100 bp reads on an Illumina HiSeq2000. In the paper's pipeline: SOAPnuke was used to process the raw data, with reads discarded if the reads contained adapters or uncalled bases, had a mean Phred below 15, or lacked an exact constant-primer or identifier match. COPE v1.2.5 was used to merge high-quality paired reads, and clonotypes were defined as unique nucleotide sequences. Clonotypes were aligned to IMGT TRBV, TRBD and TRBJ reference segments using MiTCR v1.1. Only V-J combinations with frequency above 0.0001, covering 99% to 99.2% of repertoires, were analysed. A TCS score was defined as the ratio of F50 (clonal expansion) to E x V (chaos), with BLOSUM62-based TCRdist applied between CDR3 peptides within each V-J. Welch's t-statistics and random forest reduced 500 to 650 V-J features to roughly 13, which were used in a naive Bayes classifier (R e1071). Thyroid-blood repertoire similarity was quantified with the Morisita-Horn index. TCRdb reworked the public reads: Q25 trimming with fastp, MiXCR clone assembly, productive beta chains retained. Rows with one shared CDR3 protein collapse into an entry with the most common genes and DNA. None of the V and J calls come from the authors' own analysis; TCRdb made them. The sample records approximately 870,000 distinct CDR3 sequences, about 38% of which are singletons. The ten largest make up 8% to 9% of the sample.

Stable Graves' hyperthyroidism was defined as the absence of progression to ophthalmopathy over 18 months of follow-up. The hyperthyroidism patients were between 18 and 65 years old and newly diagnosed, with a disease duration of less than 2 months. Patients with uncontrolled infections, other autoimmune diseases, pregnancy or lactation were excluded. Diagnoses relied on clinical symptoms, serum thyroxine and TRAb, thyroid ultrasound and orbital computed tomography. Ficoll-Paque density gradient centrifugation was used to isolate PBMCs from around 10 ml of fresh peripheral blood. Total RNA was extracted with Trizol reagent, and quality was checked on an Agilent 2100 Bioanalyzer.

The sequencing sample was made of blood. The chain joins TRBV7-2 to TRBJ1-4; 7 of the junction bases match TRBD1. The sequence came from a man between 18 and 29 years old with Graves' hyperthyroidism. The CDR3 sequence is CASSSVHRGTEKLFF. The nucleotides are TGTGCCAGCAGCTCAGTTCACAGGGGAACTGAAAAACTGTTTTTT. The CDR3, completed at both ends by the reference TRBV7-2 and TRBJ1-4 genes, gives the full variable domain GAGVSQSPSNKVTEKGKDVELRCDPISGHTALYWYRQSLGQGLEFLIYFQGNSAPDKSGLPSDRFSAERTGGSVSTLTIQRTQQEDSAVYLCASSSVHRGTEKLFFGSGTQLSVL.